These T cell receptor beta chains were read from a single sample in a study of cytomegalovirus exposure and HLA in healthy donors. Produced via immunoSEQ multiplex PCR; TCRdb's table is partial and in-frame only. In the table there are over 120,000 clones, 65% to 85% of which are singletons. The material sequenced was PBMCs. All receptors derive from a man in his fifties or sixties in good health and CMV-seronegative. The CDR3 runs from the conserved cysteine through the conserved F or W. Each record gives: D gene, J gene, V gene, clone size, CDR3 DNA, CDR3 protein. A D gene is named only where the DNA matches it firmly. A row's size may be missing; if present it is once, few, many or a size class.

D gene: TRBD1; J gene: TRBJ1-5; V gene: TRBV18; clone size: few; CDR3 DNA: TGTGCCAGCTCACCCCGGGACAGTCATCAGCCCCAGCATTTT; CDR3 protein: CASSPRDSHQPQHF
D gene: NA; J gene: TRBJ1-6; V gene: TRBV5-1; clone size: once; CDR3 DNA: TGCGCCAGCAGCGCTGATACGAGCTCCTATAATTCACCCCTCCACTTT; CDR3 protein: CASSADTSSYNSPLHF
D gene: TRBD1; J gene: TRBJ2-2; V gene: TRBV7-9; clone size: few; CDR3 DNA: TGTGCCAGCAGGCCCGGGACAGGGCACACCGGGGAGCTGTTTTTT; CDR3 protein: CASRPGTGHTGELFF
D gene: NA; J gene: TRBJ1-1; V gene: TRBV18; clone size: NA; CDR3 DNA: TGTGCCAGCTCACCTGCCGACAGCTACACTGAAGCTTTCTTT; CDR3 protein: CASSPADSYTEAFF
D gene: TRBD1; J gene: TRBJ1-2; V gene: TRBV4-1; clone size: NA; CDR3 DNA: TGCGCCAGCAGCCCCTCCCCGGGACAGCAACTCTATGGCTACACCTTC; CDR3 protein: CASSPSPGQQLYGYTF
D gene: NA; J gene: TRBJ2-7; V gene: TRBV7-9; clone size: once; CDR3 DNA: TGTGCCAGCAGCTTATCCGGGGACGAGCAGTACTTC; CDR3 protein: CASSLSGDEQYF
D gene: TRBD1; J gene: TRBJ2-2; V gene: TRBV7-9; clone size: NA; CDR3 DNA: TGTGCCAGCAGCCGAGGACAGGGCCCGACCGGGGAGCTGTTTTTT; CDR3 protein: CASSRGQGPTGELFF
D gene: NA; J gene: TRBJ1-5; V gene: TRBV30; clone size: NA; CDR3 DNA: TGTGCCTGGAGTGACTCGGGGGGGGCGGGCAATCAGCCCCAGCATTTT; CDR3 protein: CAWSDSGGAGNQPQHF
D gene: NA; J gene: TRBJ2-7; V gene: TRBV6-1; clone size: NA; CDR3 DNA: TGTGCCAGCAGTGTGGCCCTCTACGAGCAGTACTTC; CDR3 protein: CASSVALYEQYF
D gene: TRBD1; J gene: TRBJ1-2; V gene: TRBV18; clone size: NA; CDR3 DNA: TGTGCCAGCTCTCCCCGACAGGGTGGAGGCTACACCTTC; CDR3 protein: CASSPRQGGGYTF